The present T cell receptor (beta chain) was sequenced within a study of cytomegalovirus exposure and HLA in healthy donors. The study ran its PCR with 60 Vbeta and 13 Jbeta primers. Method: immunoSEQ multiplex PCR; TCRdb's copy keeps in-frame clones and lacks some. Here the sample spans about 150,000 clones, 80% being singletons. As for the donors, each was a healthy bone marrow donor. The sample was PBMCs. This receptor was identified in a man aged 30 to 39 in good health and CMV-seropositive.

The CDR3 loop is CAWSGGTATNEKLFF. The CDR3 nucleotides read TGTGCCTGGAGTGGAGGGACAGCAACTAATGAAAAACTGTTTTTT. The J gene is TRBJ1-4, the V gene TRBV30; 7 bases are shared with TRBD1. The CDR3 loop spans 15 amino acids. V was pared by 1 base and J by 0 bases, with 2 bases of the junction left unmatched. CDR1 is GTSNPN and CDR2 is SVGIG in the germline V gene (reference sequence).